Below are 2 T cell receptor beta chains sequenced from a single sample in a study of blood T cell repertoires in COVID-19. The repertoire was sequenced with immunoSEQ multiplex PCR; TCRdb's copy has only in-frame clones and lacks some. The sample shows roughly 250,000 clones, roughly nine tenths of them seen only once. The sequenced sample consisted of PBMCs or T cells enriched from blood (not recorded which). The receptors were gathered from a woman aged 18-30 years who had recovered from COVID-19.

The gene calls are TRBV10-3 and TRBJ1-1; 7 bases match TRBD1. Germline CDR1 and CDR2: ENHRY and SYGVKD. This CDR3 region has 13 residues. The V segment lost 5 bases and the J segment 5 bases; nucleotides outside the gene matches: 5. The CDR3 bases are TGTGCCATCAGTCGGACAGGTGAAACTGAAGCTTTCTTT. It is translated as CAISRTGETEAFF.

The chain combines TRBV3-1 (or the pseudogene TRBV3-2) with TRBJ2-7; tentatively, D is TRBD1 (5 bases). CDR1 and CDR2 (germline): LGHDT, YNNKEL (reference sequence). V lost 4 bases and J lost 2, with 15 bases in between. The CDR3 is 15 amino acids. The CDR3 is CASSPTDTRTYEQYF. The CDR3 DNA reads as TGTGCCAGCAGCCCCACGGACACACGAACCTACGAGCAGTACTTC.